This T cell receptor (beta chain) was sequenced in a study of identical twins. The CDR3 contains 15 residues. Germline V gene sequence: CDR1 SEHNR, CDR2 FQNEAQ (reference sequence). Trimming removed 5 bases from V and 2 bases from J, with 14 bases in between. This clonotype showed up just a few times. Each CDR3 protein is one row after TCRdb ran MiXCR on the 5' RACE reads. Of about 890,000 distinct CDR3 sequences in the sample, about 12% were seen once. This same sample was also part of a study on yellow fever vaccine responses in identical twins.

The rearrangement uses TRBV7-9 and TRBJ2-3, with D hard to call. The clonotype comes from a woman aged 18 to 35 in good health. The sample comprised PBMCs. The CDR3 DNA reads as TGTGCCAGCAGCCCCACTGGAAGAGACACAGATACGCAGTATTTT. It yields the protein CASSPTGRDTDTQYF. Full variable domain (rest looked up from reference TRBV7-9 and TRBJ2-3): DTGVSQNPRHKITKRGQNVTFRCDPISEHNRLYWYRQTLGQGPEFLTYFQNEAQLEKSRLLSDRFSAERPKGSFSTLEIQRTEQGDSAMYLCASSPTGRDTDTQYFGPGTRLTVL.